This section outlines one T cell receptor (beta chain) sequence together with its context. Its antigen is currently unknown. Time point in this sample: before preoperative PTX-NDP chemotherapy. Paclitaxel-nedaplatin chemotherapy was given to patients ahead of their surgery. These data belong to a study of esophageal squamous cell carcinoma under preoperative chemotherapy. As for the study in general: Samples included peripheral blood T cells as well as tumor-infiltrating lymphocytes.

This CDR3 has 16 amino acids. Trimming cost V 4 bases and J 13 bases; bases outside gene matches: 19. Germline CDR1 LGHNT, CDR2 FRNRAP. Whole-study results and caveats: Tumor-infiltrating lymphocytes showed no significant post-chemotherapy TCR diversity increase, unlike peripheral T cells. Abundant clones tended to shrink rather than expand after paclitaxel-nedaplatin.

Each CDR3 protein gets one entry after TCRdb re-called the PCR reads with MiXCR. The repertoire holds around 29,000 distinct CDR3 sequences, roughly 50% seen once, with about 12% in the top ten. J is TRBJ2-4 and V is TRBV12-5; 7 nucleotides align to TRBD1. This TCR came from a human donor with esophageal squamous cell carcinoma. The donor label of this sample is uncertain. This specimen was acquired from a patient given preoperative chemotherapy. In DNA, the CDR3 is TGTGCTAGTGGTTGGCAGACAGGGACGAGCTCGGAGGAGCAGTACTTC. This gives the protein CASGWQTGTSSEEQYF.